The 16 T cell receptor beta chains in this list originate from one sample, sequenced in a study of blood T cell repertoires in COVID-19. TCRdb keeps only in-frame clones here, not all; method: immunoSEQ multiplex PCR. The table shows about 220,000 clones, with around 84% occurring only once. Material for sequencing was peripheral blood. These receptors were obtained from a man aged 25 to 40 with active or convalescent COVID-19.

A single count supports this clone. The rearrangement links TRBV2 to TRBJ1-6; D perhaps matches TRBD1 (5 bases). The CDR3 contains 13 residues. Germline-derived CDR1 and CDR2 are SNHLY and FYNNEI. The ends were cut back, 6 bases at V and 7 bases at J, with 10 bases in the middle. In nucleotides, the CDR3 is TGTGCCAGCAGGCGGACACGGAATTCACCCCTCCACTTT. It codes for CASRRTRNSPLHF.

The rearrangement uses TRBV9 and TRBJ1-1; no clear D gene. V lost 4 bases, J lost 6 bases, and 16 bases lay in between. Germline-derived CDR1 and CDR2 are SGDLS and YYNGEE. The CDR3 consists of 14 residues. The CDR3 DNA sequence: TGTGCCAGCAGCCCAGAGACACCAGGCGCTGAAGCTTTCTTT. Translation gives CASSPETPGAEAFF. Using reference TRBV9 and TRBJ1-1 for the parts outside the CDR3, the full variable domain is DSGVTQTPKHLITATGQRVTLRCSPRSGDLSVYWYQQSLDQGLQFLIQYYNGEERAKGNILERFSAQQFPDLHSELNLSSLELGDSALYFCASSPETPGAEAFFGQGTRLTVV.

This clone was counted once. The chain employs TRBV4-3 and TRBJ2-1, with D perhaps matching TRBD2 (6 bases). CDR1 and CDR2 (germline): LGHNA, YSLEER. V was trimmed by 1 base and J by 4 bases, leaving 17 bases between them. There are 17 residues in the CDR3. The CDR3 is CASSQALGGGAYNEQFF. As DNA, the CDR3 is TGCGCCAGCAGCCAAGCGCTGGGGGGAGGAGCGTACAATGAGCAGTTCTTC.

The chain recombines TRBV7-2 with TRBJ2-4; the D is unclear. CDR3 length equals 14 residues. Germline CDR1 SGHTA, CDR2 FQGNSA. The germline V and J ends were trimmed by 1 base and 3 bases, with 7 bases remaining between them. CDR3 coding DNA: TGTGCCAGCAGCTTAGTGGCCGACAAAAACATTCAGTACTTC. Translation gives CASSLVADKNIQYF.

The rearrangement joins TRBV3-1 (or the pseudogene TRBV3-2) to TRBJ1-5; D gene unclear. CDR3 size: 15 residues. Germline-derived CDR1 and CDR2 are LGHDT and YNNKEL (reference sequence). V was clipped by 0 bases and J by 3 bases, with 9 bases between them. The CDR3: CASSQEGQVNQPQHF. The CDR3 bases are TGTGCCAGCAGCCAAGAGGGCCAGGTCAATCAGCCCCAGCATTTT.

The V call is TRBV2, the J call TRBJ1-5; TRBD1 is a possible D gene (6 bases). Per the germline V gene, CDR1 is SNHLY and CDR2 is FYNNEI. The CDR3 is 15 residues long. V lost 4 bases and J 0 bases, leaving 10 bases between the germline ends. The CDR3: CASSVGQHSNQPQHF. The CDR3 nucleotides read TGTGCCAGCAGTGTCGGACAGCATAGCAATCAGCCCCAGCATTTT.

This rearrangement joins TRBV9 to TRBJ1-1; D perhaps matches TRBD1 (5 bases). The CDR3 covers 14 residues. With 0 bases removed from V and 10 bases from J, the gap between germline ends came to 16 bases. CDR1 SGDLS and CDR2 YYNGEE come from the germline V gene. The CDR3 nucleotides read TGTGCCAGCAGCGTAGGGTCTGGCGGGAGGGGAGCTTTCTTT. Encoded protein: CASSVGSGGRGAFF.

J is TRBJ1-1 and V is TRBV7-9; D is ambiguous. V was pared by 8 bases and J by 1 base, with 8 bases between. CDR3 length: 12 residues. The germline V gene has CDR1 SEHNR and CDR2 FQNEAQ (reference sequence). CDR3 in amino acids: CASGQSNTEAFF. The CDR3 bases are TGTGCCAGCGGCCAGTCGAACACTGAAGCTTTCTTT.

The rearrangement joins TRBV6-1 to TRBJ1-5; TRBD1 aligns across 9 bases. CDR3 length: 16 amino acids. The junction had 5 bases not matched to a gene; V was cut back by 4 bases and J by 1 base. Germline values: CDR1 MNHNS, CDR2 SASEGT. DNA of the CDR3: TGTGCCAGCAGTGCCCAGGACAGGGGCAGCAATCAGCCCCAGCATTTT. It translates to CASSAQDRGSNQPQHF.

This clone showed up just a few times. This chain joins TRBV5-4 and TRBJ1-2; D is perhaps TRBD1 (6 bases). The length of the CDR3 is 13 residues. Trimming removed 3 bases at V and 4 bases at J, with 10 bases between. CDR1 and CDR2 from the germline V gene are SGHNT and YYREEE (reference sequence). CDR3 coding DNA: TGTGCCAGCAGCTCGGACAGACTCTATGGCTACACCTTC. Translation gives CASSSDRLYGYTF.

The V gene is TRBV5-5, the J gene TRBJ1-6, with D possibly being TRBD1 (6 bases). V was clipped by 0 bases and J by 11 bases, with 15 bases between them. CDR3 size: 15 residues. Germline V lookup: CDR1 SGHKS, CDR2 YYEKEE (reference sequence). CDR3 DNA: TGTGCCAGCAGCTTGGCCCCCAGGGGTAAGGCACCCCTCCACTTT. This sequence encodes CASSLAPRGKAPLHF. The full variable domain, with the rest looked up from reference TRBV5-5 and TRBJ1-6, is DAGVTQSPTHLIKTRGQQVTLRCSPISGHKSVSWYQQVLGQGPQFIFQYYEKEERGRGNFPDRFSARQFPNYSSELNVNALLLGDSALYLCASSLAPRGKAPLHFGNGTRLTVT.

The chain couples TRBV6-2 or TRBV6-3 to TRBJ2-7; TRBD1 agrees at 8 bases. Germline trimming cut 7 bases from V and 6 bases from J; bases unmatched to any gene: 14. Per the germline V gene, CDR1 is MNHEY and CDR2 is SVGEGT. There are 15 residues in the CDR3. This CDR3 reads CASTPFHGGQAEQYF. The CDR3 nucleotides are TGTGCCAGCACCCCATTCCACGGGGGACAGGCCGAGCAGTACTTC.

This chain links TRBV2 with TRBJ2-6; D is perhaps TRBD1 (6 bases). Germline lookup yields CDR1 SNHLY and CDR2 FYNNEI. V lost 4 bases to trimming and J lost 1 base, with 8 bases between them. The CDR3 covers 15 residues. CDR3 protein: CASSGQGSGANVLTF. In nucleotides, the CDR3 is TGTGCCAGCAGTGGCCAGGGGTCTGGGGCCAACGTCCTGACTTTC.

In the case of this clone: The junction and the germline gene differ at one end; a read error may be behind it. The chain employs TRBV5-1 and TRBJ1-2; 7 bases line up with TRBD1. The CDR3 contains 12 residues. Germline V gene data show CDR1 as SGHRS and CDR2 as YFSETQ. Written as DNA, the CDR3 is TGCGCCAGCAGCTTGGTACAGGGGCGCTTTTTCTTC. Amino acid sequence: CASSLVQGRFFF.

V gene TRBV6-5 combines with J gene TRBJ1-6; TRBD1 is a possible D gene (5 bases). V lost 5 bases, J lost 15 bases, and 14 bases lay in between. Germline values: CDR1 MNHEY, CDR2 SVGAGI. This CDR3 comprises 12 residues. This CDR3 reads CASSPQGIGLHF. The CDR3 DNA sequence: TGTGCCAGCAGTCCTCAGGGTATTGGCCTCCACTTT.

The V and J genes are TRBV5-1 and TRBJ2-1, with 14 bases identical to TRBD2. Germline CDR1 SGHRS, CDR2 YFSETQ. The CDR3 length is 16 residues. The V and J ends lost 4 bases and 4 bases, in that order; junction bases with no gene match: 4. CDR3 sequence (DNA): TGCGCCAGCAGCACGGGACTAGCGGGAGTATACAATGAGCAGTTCTTC. It is translated as CASSTGLAGVYNEQFF. Complete variable domain (other parts from reference TRBV5-1 and TRBJ2-1): KAGVTQTPRYLIKTRGQQVTLSCSPISGHRSVSWYQQTPGQGLQFLFEYFSETQRNKGNFPGRFSGRQFSNSRSEMNVSTLELGDSALYLCASSTGLAGVYNEQFFGPGTRLTVL.